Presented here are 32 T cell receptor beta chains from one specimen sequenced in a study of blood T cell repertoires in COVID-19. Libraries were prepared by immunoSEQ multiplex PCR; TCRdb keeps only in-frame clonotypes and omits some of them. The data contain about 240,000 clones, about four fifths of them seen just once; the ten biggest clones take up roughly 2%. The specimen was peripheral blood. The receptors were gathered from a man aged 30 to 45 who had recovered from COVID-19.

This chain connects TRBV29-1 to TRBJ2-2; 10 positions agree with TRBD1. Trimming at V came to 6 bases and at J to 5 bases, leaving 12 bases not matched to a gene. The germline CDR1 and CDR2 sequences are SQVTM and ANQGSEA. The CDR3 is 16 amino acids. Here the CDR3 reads CSVATGTGDMTGELFF. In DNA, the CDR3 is TGCAGCGTGGCAACCGGGACAGGGGATATGACCGGGGAGCTGTTTTTT.

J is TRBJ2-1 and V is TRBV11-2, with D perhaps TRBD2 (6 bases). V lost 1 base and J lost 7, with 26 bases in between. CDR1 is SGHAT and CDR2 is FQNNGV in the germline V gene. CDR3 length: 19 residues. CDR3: CASSLVARPRGTSSNEQFF. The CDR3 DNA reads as TGTGCCAGCAGCTTAGTCGCCCGGCCCCGGGGGACCTCTAGTAATGAGCAGTTCTTC.

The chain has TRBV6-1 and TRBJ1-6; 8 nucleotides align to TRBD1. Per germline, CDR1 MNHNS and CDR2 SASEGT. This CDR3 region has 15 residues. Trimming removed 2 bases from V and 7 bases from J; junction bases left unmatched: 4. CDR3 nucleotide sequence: TGTGCCAGCAGTGAACCAGGACAGGGAAATTCACCCCTCCACTTT. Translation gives CASSEPGQGNSPLHF.

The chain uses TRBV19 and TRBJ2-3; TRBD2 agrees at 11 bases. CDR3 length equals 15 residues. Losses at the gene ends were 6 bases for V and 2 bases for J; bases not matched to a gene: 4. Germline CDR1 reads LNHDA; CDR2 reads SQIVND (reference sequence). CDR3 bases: TGTGCCAGTAGAGGGACTAGCGGAAACACAGATACGCAGTATTTT. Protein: CASRGTSGNTDTQYF.

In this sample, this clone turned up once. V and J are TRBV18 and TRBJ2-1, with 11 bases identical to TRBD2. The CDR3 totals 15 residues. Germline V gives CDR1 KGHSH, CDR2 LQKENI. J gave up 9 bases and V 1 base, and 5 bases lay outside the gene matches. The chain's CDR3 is CASSPQGLAEGEQFF. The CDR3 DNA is TGTGCCAGCTCACCACAGGGACTAGCGGAGGGTGAGCAGTTCTTC.

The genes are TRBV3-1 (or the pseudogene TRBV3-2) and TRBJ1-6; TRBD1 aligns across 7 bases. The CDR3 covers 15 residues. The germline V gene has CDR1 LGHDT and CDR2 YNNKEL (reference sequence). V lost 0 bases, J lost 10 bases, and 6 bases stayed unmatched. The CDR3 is CASSQEAGGSSPLHF. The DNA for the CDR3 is TGTGCCAGCAGCCAAGAGGCAGGGGGAAGCTCACCCCTCCACTTT.

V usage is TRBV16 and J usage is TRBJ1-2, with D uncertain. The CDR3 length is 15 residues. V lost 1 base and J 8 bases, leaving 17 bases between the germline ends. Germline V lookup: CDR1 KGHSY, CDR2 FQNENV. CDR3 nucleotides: TGTGCCAGCAGCCAATTGGACGACGGGAGTGGGGGCTACACCTTC. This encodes CASSQLDDGSGGYTF.

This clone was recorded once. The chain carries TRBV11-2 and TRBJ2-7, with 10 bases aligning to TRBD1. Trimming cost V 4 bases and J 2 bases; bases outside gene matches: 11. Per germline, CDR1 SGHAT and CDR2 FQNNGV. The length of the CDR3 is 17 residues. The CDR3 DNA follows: TGTGCCAGCAGCTCGCACCCTGACAGGGGGCAGACCTACGAGCAGTACGTC. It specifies CASSSHPDRGQTYEQYV.

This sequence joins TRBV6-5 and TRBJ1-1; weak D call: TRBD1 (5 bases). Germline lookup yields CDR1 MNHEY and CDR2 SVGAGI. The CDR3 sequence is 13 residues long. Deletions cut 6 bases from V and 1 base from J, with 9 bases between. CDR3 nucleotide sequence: TGTGCCAGCAGCCCGACAGAGAACACTGAAGCTTTCTTT. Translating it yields CASSPTENTEAFF.

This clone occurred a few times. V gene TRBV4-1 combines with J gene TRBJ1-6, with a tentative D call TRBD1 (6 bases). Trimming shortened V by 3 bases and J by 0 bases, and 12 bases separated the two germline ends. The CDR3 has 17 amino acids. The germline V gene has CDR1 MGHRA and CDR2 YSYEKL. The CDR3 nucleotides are TGCGCCAGCAGCCACCCAACAGGGCGCTCCTATAATTCACCCCTCCACTTT. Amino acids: CASSHPTGRSYNSPLHF.

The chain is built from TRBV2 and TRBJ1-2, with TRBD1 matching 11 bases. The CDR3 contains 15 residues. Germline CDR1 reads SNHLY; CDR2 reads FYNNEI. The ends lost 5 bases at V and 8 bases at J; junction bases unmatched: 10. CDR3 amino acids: CASSTTGQGARGYTF. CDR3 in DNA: TGTGCCAGCAGTACAACCGGACAGGGGGCGCGAGGCTACACCTTC.

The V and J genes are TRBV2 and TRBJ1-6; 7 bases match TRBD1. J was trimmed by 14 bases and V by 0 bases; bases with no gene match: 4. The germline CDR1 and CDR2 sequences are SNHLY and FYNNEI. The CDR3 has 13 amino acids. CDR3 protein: CASSEAATGALHF. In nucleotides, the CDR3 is TGTGCCAGCAGTGAAGCCGCCACAGGGGCCCTCCACTTT.

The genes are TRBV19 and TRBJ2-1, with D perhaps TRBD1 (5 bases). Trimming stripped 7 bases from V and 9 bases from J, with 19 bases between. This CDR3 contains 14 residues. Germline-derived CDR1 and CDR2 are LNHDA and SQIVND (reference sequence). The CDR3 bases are TGTGCCAGTAAGCAAGGGGCAGGGAAAGGTGAGCAGTTCTTC. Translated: CASKQGAGKGEQFF. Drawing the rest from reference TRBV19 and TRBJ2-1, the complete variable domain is DGGITQSPKYLFRKEGQNVTLSCEQNLNHDAMYWYRQDPGQGLRLIYYSQIVNDFQKGDIAEGYSVSREKKESFPLTVTSAQKNPTAFYLCASKQGAGKGEQFFGPGTRLTVL.

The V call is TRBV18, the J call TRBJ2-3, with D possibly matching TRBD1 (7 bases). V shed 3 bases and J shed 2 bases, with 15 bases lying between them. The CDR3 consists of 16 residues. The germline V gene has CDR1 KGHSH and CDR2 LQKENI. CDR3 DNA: TGTGCCAGCTCACCCCAAAGACAGGGACTCACAGATACGCAGTATTTT. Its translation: CASSPQRQGLTDTQYF.

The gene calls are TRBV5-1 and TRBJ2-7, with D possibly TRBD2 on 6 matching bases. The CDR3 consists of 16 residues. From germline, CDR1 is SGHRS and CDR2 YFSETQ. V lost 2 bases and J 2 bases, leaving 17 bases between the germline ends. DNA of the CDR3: TGCGCCAGCAGCTTACAAGCGGGTTTTGGAGCCTACGAGCAGTACTTC. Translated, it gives CASSLQAGFGAYEQYF.

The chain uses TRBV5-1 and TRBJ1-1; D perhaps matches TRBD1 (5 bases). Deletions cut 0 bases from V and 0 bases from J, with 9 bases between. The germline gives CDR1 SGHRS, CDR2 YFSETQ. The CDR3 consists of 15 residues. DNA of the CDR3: TGCGCCAGCAGCTTGGCGGGACTCTTGAACACTGAAGCTTTCTTT. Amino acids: CASSLAGLLNTEAFF.

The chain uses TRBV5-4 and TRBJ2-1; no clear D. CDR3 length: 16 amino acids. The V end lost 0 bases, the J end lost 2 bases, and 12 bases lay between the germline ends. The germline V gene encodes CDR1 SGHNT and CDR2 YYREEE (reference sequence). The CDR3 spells CASSLGQARTYNEQFF. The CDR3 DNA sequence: TGTGCCAGCAGCTTGGGTCAGGCGCGAACCTACAATGAGCAGTTCTTC.

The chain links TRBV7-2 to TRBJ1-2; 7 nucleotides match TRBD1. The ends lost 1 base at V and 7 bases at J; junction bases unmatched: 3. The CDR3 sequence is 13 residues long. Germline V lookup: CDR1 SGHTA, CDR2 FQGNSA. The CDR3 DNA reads TGTGCCAGCAGCTTAGACAGGGGAAGTGGCTACACCTTC. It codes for CASSLDRGSGYTF.

Here the CDR3 DNA reads TGTGCCAGTAGTATCAGGCAGTCTGGAAACACCATATATTTT. This sequence encodes CASSIRQSGNTIYF. This chain joins TRBV19 and TRBJ1-3, with no clear D. Trimming pared 3 bases from V and 1 base from J, leaving 7 bases between. Germline values: CDR1 LNHDA, CDR2 SQIVND (reference sequence). The CDR3 length is 14 residues.

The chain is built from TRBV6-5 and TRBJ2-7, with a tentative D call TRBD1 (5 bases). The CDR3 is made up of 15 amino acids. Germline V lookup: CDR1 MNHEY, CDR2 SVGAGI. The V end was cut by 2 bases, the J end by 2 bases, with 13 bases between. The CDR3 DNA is TGTGCCAGCAGTTACAAAAGCCAGGGAACCTACGAGCAGTACTTC. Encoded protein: CASSYKSQGTYEQYF.

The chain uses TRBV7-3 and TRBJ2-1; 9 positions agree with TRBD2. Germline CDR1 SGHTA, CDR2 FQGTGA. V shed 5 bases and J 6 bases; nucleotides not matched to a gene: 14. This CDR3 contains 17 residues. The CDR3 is CASSPKERRGGRNEQFF. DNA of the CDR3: TGTGCCAGCAGCCCCAAGGAGAGGCGGGGGGGCCGCAATGAGCAGTTCTTC.

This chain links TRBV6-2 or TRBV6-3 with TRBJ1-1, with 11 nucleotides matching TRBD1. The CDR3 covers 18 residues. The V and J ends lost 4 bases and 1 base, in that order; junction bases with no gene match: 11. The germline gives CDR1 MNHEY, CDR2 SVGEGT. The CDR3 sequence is CASSFLRTGGGPNTEAFF. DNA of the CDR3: TGTGCCAGCAGTTTCTTAAGGACAGGGGGCGGTCCGAACACTGAAGCTTTCTTT.

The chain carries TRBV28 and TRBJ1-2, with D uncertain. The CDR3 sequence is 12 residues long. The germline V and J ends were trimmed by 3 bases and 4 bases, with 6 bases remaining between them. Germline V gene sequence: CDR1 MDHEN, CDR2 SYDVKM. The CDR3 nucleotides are TGTGCCAGCAGTTTGAGGGCCTATGGCTACACCTTC. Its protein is CASSLRAYGYTF.

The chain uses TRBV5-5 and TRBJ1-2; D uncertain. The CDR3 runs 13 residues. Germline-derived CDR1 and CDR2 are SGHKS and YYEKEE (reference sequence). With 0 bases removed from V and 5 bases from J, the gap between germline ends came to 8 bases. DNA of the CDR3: TGTGCCAGCAGCTTGGACAGAACATATGGCTACACCTTC. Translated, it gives CASSLDRTYGYTF.

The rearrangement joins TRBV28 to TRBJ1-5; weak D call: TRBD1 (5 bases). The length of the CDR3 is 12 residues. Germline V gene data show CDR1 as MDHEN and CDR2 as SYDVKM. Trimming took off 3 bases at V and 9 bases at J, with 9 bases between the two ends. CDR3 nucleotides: TGTGCCAGCAGTTTTGGAGGGGCGCCCCAGCATTTT. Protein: CASSFGGAPQHF.

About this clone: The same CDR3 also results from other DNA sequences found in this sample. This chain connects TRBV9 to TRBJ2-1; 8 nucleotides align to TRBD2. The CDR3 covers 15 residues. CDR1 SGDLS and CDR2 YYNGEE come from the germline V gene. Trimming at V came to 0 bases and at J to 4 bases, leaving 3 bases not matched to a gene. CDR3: CASSVDSGAYNEQFF. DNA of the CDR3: TGTGCCAGCAGCGTAGATAGCGGGGCTTACAATGAGCAGTTCTTC.

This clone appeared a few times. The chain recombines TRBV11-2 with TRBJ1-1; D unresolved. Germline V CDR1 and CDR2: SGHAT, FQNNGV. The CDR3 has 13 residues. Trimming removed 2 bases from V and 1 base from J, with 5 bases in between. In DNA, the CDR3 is TGTGCCAGCAGCTTATTTCAGAACACTGAAGCTTTCTTT. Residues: CASSLFQNTEAFF.

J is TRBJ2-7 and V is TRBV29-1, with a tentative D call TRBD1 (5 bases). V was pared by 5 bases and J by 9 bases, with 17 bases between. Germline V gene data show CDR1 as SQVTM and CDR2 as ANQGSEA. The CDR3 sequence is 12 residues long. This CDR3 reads CSVYGAGRLQYF. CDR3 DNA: TGCAGCGTTTACGGCGCAGGGCGTTTGCAGTACTTC.

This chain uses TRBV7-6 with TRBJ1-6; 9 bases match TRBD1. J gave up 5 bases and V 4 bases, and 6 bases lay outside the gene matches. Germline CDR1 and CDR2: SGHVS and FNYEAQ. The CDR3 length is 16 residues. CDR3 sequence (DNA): TGTGCCAGCAGCTCGAGGCGGACAGGGGATAATTCACCCCTCCACTTT. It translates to CASSSRRTGDNSPLHF. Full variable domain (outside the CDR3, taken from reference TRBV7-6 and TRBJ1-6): GAGVSQSPRYKVTKRGQDVALRCDPISGHVSLYWYRQALGQGPEFLTYFNYEAQQDKSGLPNDRFSAERPEGSISTLTIQRTEQRDSAMYRCASSSRRTGDNSPLHFGNGTRLTVT.

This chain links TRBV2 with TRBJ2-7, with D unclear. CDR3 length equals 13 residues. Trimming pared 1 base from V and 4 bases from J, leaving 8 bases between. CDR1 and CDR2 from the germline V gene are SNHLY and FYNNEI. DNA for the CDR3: TGTGCCAGCAGTGAAGACAGACATTACGAGCAGTACTTC. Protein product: CASSEDRHYEQYF.

The CDR3 region has the DNA TGTGCCAGCAGTGCTTACGCAGGGGGCGGGGATCAGCCCCAGCATTTT. Translated, it gives CASSAYAGGGDQPQHF. The gene calls are TRBV6-1 and TRBJ1-5; 8 bases fit TRBD1. Germline-derived CDR1 and CDR2 are MNHNS and SASEGT. The J segment lost 5 bases and the V segment lost 4 bases, leaving 10 bases of the junction unmatched. CDR3 length: 16 amino acids.

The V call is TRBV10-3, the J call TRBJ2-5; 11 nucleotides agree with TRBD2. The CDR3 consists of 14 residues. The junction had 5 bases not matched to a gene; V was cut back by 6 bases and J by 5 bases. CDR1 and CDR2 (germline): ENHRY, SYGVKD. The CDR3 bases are TGTGCCATCAGCCCACTAGCGGGGGTTGAGACCCAGTACTTC. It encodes CAISPLAGVETQYF.